The T cell receptor (beta chain) under discussion was sequenced for a study of blood T cell repertoires in COVID-19. The method was immunoSEQ multiplex PCR; TCRdb's version includes in-frame clones alone and lacks a portion of them. The table has some 270,000 clones, around 89% seen once. Germline V gene data show CDR1 as KGHDR and CDR2 as SFDVKD. The CDR3 runs 14 residues. Trimming cost V 5 bases and J 1 base; bases outside gene matches: 1. In its sample, this clone was seen once. The chain joins TRBV24-1 to TRBJ2-1; 7 bases map to TRBD2. The source of this sequence is a man aged 25 to 45 with acute or convalescent COVID-19. Sequenced input: peripheral blood. This CDR3 is CATSGGGSYNEQFF. The CDR3 coding sequence is TGTGCCACCAGTGGGGGGGGGTCCTACAATGAGCAGTTCTTC.